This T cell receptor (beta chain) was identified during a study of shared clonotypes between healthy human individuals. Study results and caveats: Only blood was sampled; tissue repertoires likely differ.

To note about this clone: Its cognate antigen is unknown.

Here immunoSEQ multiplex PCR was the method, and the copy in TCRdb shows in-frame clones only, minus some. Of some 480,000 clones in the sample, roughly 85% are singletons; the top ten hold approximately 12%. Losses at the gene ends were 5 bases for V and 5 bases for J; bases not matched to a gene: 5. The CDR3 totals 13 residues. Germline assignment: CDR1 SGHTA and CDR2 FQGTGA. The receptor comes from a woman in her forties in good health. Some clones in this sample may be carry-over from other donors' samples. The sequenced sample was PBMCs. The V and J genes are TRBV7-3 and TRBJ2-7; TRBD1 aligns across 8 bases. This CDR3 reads CASSEDRDNEQYF. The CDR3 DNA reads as TGTGCCAGCAGCGAGGACAGGGACAACGAGCAGTACTTC.